The 9 T cell receptor beta chains listed next were all sequenced from one sample in a study of blood T cell repertoires in COVID-19 (TCRdb year 2020). Receptor libraries were prepared by the immunoSEQ multiplex PCR assay. Entries here come from immuneACCESS through TCRdb and include only in-frame sequences with V and J called. Some clones fail to appear in such tables; in the studies checked, an unresolved V gene covers under half of the shortfall, and the cause of the remainder is unknown. Recorded for this sample are about 80,000 clones; over 65% of them occurred a single time. The biggest ten clones account for roughly 5.6% of the sample. Specimen: peripheral blood. These receptors all stem from a man in his fifties with active or convalescent COVID-19.

The chain carries TRBV19 and TRBJ2-7; 10 bases line up with TRBD1. The CDR3 is 14 amino acids. With V trimmed by 10 bases and J by 3 bases, 9 bases remained unmatched. The germline V gene encodes CDR1 LNHDA and CDR2 SQIVND (reference sequence). CDR3 protein: CATLGQGTGYEQYF. The CDR3, as DNA: TGTGCCACCTTGGGACAGGGGACGGGCTACGAGCAGTACTTC.

The rearrangement links TRBV3-1 (or the pseudogene TRBV3-2) to TRBJ1-1, with 7 bases matching TRBD1. The junction had 4 bases not matched to a gene; V was cut back by 5 bases and J by 4 bases. CDR3 length: 13 amino acids. CDR1 LGHDT and CDR2 YNNKEL come from the germline V gene (reference sequence). The CDR3 DNA is TGTGCCAGCAGCTTAGGGACAGCCACTGAAGCTTTCTTT. Translated: CASSLGTATEAFF.

This clone was counted at least ten times. Other DNA sequences from this sample encode an identical CDR3 as well. The chain uses TRBV10-3 and TRBJ1-2, with D possibly being TRBD1 (5 bases). Germline CDR1 ENHRY, CDR2 SYGVKD. There are 12 residues in the CDR3. Between the trimmed V and J ends, which lost 3 bases and 3 bases, there was a span of 5 bases. CDR3 protein: CAISEQDYGYTF. In nucleotides, the CDR3 is TGTGCCATCAGTGAACAGGACTATGGCTACACCTTC.

This clone was observed a handful of times. The J gene is TRBJ1-2, the V gene TRBV7-2; the match to TRBD1 covers 12 bases. The CDR3 loop spans 17 amino acids. The germline V gene has CDR1 SGHTA and CDR2 FQGNSA. Trimming removed 0 bases from V and 4 bases from J; junction bases left unmatched: 6. CDR3 nucleotide sequence: TGTGCCAGCAGCTTAGCGGGACAGGGGGCGCCGGGCTATGGCTACACCTTC. Its protein product is CASSLAGQGAPGYGYTF.

The chain uses TRBV7-3 and TRBJ2-3, with a possible D match to TRBD2 (7 bases). Trimming cost V 3 bases and J 2 bases, with 12 bases left between them. Germline V gene sequence: CDR1 SGHTA, CDR2 FQGTGA. The CDR3 contains 15 residues. For the CDR3, the DNA is TGTGCCAGCAGCTTTGCGGGGGCAAACACAGATACGCAGTATTTT. Protein: CASSFAGANTDTQYF.

This chain joins TRBV5-1 and TRBJ1-2; 10 bases are shared with TRBD1. CDR3 size: 17 residues. CDR1 SGHRS and CDR2 YFSETQ come from the germline V gene. J lost 6 bases, V lost 4 bases, and 15 bases had no gene match. Here the CDR3 reads CASSITGTGASPDGYTF. The DNA of the CDR3 is TGCGCCAGCAGCATTACCGGGACAGGGGCTAGTCCTGATGGCTACACCTTC.

This clone is a singleton in its sample. The chain has TRBV6-5 and TRBJ1-2, with 7 bases fitting TRBD1. Germline trimming cut 6 bases from V and 4 bases from J; bases unmatched to any gene: 5. The CDR3 sequence is 13 residues long. CDR1 and CDR2 (germline): MNHEY, SVGAGI. The CDR3, as DNA: TGTGCCAGCAGGCACAGGGGAGCCTATGGCTACACCTTC. This translates into CASRHRGAYGYTF.

This clone was found a few times. The chain has TRBV10-1 and TRBJ2-5, with TRBD2 identical over 11 bases. CDR3 length equals 18 residues. The germline V gene has CDR1 WNHNN and CDR2 SYGVQD (reference sequence). Losses at the gene ends were 5 bases for V and 3 bases for J; bases not matched to a gene: 14. The CDR3 is CASSSPPLAGGLKETQYF. The DNA for the CDR3 is TGCGCCAGCAGTTCCCCTCCTCTAGCGGGGGGCCTAAAAGAGACCCAGTACTTC.

The CDR3 is CSASLAGSLKETQYF. CDR3 DNA: TGCAGTGCTAGTCTAGCGGGGAGCCTAAAAGAGACCCAGTACTTC. This chain connects TRBV20-1 to TRBJ2-5, with TRBD2 identical over 9 bases. V shed 3 bases and J 3 bases; nucleotides not matched to a gene: 8. Germline-derived CDR1 and CDR2 are DFQATT and SNEGSKA (reference sequence). This CDR3 has 15 amino acids.